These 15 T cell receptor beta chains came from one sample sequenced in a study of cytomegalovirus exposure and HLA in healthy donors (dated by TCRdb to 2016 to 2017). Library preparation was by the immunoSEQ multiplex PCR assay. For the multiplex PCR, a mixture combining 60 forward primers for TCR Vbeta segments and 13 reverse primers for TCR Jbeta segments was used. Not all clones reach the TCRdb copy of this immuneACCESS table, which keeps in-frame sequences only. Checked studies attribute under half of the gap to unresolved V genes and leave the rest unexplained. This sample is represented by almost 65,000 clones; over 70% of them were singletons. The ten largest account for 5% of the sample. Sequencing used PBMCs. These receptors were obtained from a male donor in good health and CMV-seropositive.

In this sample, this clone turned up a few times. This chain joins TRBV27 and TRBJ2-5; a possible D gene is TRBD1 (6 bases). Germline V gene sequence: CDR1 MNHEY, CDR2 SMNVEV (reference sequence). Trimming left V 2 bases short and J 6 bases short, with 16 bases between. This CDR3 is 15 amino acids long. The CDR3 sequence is CASSLNGLGGKTQYF. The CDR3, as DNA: TGTGCCAGCAGTTTAAACGGGCTAGGGGGTAAGACCCAGTACTTC.

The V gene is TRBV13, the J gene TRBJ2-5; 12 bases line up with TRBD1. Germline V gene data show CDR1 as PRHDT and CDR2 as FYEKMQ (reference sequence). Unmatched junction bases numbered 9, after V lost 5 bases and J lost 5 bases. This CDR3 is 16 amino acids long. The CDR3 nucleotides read TGTGCCAGCAGCCCCTACCGGGACAGGGGGCTTGAGACCCAGTACTTC. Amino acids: CASSPYRDRGLETQYF.

CDR3 nucleotides: TGCAGCGTCCTACTCGGCCAGGTGAACACCGGGGAGCTGTTTTTT. Translation: CSVLLGQVNTGELFF. V usage is TRBV29-1 and J usage is TRBJ2-2; D remains unclear. Germline-derived CDR1 and CDR2 are SQVTM and ANQGSEA. Trimming removed 6 bases at V and 1 base at J, with 15 bases between. The CDR3 covers 15 residues.

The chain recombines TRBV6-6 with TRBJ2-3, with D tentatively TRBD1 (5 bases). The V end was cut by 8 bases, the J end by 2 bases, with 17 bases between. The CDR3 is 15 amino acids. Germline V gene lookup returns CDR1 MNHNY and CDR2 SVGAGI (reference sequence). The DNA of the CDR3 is TGTGCCAGCGGGTACAGGAGATCCTACACAGATACGCAGTATTTT. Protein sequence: CASGYRRSYTDTQYF.

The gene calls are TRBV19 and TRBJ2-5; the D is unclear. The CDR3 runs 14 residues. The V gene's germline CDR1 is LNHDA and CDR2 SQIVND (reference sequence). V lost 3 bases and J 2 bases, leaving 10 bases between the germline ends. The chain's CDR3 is CASSIWRSQETQYF. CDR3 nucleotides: TGTGCCAGTAGTATTTGGCGGTCACAAGAGACCCAGTACTTC.

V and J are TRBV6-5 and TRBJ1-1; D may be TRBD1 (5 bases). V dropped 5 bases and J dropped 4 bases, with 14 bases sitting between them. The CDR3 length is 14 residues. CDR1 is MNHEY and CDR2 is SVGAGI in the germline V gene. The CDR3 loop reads CASSKEGYGTEAFF. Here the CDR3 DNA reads TGTGCCAGCAGTAAGGAGGGGTACGGCACTGAAGCTTTCTTT.

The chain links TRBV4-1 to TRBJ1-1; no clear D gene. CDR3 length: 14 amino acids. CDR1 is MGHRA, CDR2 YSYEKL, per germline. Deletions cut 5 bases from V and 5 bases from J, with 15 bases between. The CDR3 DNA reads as TGCGCCAGCAGCGGACCTCTGCGAGGGACTGAAGCTTTCTTT. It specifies CASSGPLRGTEAFF.

This chain's CDR3 is CASSVAGEGGRGTQYF. The DNA for the CDR3 is TGTGCCAGCAGCGTAGCGGGGGAGGGGGGAAGGGGGACCCAGTACTTC. The chain links TRBV9 to TRBJ2-5, with a possible D match to TRBD2 (7 bases). The V and J ends lost 0 bases and 7 bases respectively, with 19 bases between them. The CDR3 runs to 16 residues. Germline CDR1 and CDR2: SGDLS and YYNGEE. Full variable domain (outside the CDR3, taken from reference TRBV9 and TRBJ2-5): DSGVTQTPKHLITATGQRVTLRCSPRSGDLSVYWYQQSLDQGLQFLIQYYNGEERAKGNILERFSAQQFPDLHSELNLSSLELGDSALYFCASSVAGEGGRGTQYFGPGTRLLVL.

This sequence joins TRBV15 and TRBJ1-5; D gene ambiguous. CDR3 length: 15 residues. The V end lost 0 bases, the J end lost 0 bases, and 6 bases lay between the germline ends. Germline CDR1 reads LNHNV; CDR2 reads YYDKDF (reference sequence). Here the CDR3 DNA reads TGTGCCACCAGCAGAGATCGGGTTAGCAATCAGCCCCAGCATTTT. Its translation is CATSRDRVSNQPQHF.

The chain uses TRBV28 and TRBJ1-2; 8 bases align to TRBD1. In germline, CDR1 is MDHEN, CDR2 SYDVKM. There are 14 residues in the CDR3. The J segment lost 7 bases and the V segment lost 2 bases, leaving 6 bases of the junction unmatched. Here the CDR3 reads CASSLPDRGLGYTF. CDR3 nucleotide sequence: TGTGCCAGCAGTTTACCCGACAGGGGCCTTGGCTACACCTTC.

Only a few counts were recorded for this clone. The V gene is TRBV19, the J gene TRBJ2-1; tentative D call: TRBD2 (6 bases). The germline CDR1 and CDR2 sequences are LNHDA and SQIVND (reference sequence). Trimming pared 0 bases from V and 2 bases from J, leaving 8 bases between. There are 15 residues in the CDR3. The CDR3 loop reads CASSIEGGTYNEQFF. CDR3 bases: TGTGCCAGTAGTATAGAGGGGGGTACCTACAATGAGCAGTTCTTC.

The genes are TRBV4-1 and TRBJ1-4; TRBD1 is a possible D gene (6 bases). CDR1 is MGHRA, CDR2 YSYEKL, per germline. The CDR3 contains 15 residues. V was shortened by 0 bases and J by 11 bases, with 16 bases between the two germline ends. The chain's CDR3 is CASSQDTGHGRKLFF. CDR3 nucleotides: TGCGCCAGCAGCCAAGATACGGGACACGGGCGTAAACTGTTTTTT.

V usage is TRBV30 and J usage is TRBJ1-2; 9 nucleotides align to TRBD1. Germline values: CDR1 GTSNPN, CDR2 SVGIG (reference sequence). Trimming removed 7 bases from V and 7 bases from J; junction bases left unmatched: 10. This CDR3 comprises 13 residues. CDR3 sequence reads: CASKGQGQGGYTF. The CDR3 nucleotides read TGTGCCTCGAAGGGACAGGGACAGGGTGGCTACACCTTC.

The CDR3 region is CASSETRGSGGTEAFF. CDR3 nucleotides: TGTGCCAGCAGTGAAACGCGGGGGTCTGGGGGCACTGAAGCTTTCTTT. The chain recombines TRBV25-1 with TRBJ1-1; tentatively, D is TRBD1 (5 bases). Trimming shortened V by 2 bases and J by 4 bases, and 17 bases separated the two germline ends. The CDR3 is 16 amino acids. Germline CDR1 MGHDK, CDR2 SYGVNS.

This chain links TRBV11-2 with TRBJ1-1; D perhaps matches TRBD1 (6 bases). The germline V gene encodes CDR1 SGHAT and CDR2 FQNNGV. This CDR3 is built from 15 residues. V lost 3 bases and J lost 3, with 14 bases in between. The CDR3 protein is CASSFGRTADTEAFF. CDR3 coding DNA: TGTGCCAGCAGCTTTGGCCGGACAGCCGACACTGAAGCTTTCTTT.